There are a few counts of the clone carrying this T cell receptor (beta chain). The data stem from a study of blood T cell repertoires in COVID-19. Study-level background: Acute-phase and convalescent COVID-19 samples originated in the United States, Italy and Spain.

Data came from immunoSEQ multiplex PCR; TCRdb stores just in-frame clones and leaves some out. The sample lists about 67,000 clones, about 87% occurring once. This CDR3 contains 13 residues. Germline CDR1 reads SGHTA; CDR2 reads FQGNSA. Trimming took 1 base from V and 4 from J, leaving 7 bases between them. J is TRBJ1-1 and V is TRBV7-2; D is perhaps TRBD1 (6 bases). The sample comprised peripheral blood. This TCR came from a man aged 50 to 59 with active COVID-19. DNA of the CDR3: TGTGCCAGCAGCTTAGGGACAGTCACTGAAGCTTTCTTT. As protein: CASSLGTVTEAFF.